This is a list of T cell receptor beta chains from one sample in a study of vaccination and CD4 T cells after COVID-19. MiXCR was run by TCRdb on the PCR reads, yielding one entry per CDR3 protein. The table includes about 20,000 distinct CDR3 sequences, 50% to 70% detected once. Their antigens are not known. The sequencing used CD4+ T cells from blood, cultured in vitro, collected after SARS-CoV-2 vaccination. These receptors all stem from a human donor who had recovered from COVID-19. The CDR3 runs from the conserved cysteine through the conserved F or W. A D gene is named only where the DNA matches it firmly. Not every row has a clone size; where given, it reads once, few, many or a size class.

>once|NA|TRBV6-1|TRBJ1-2
TGTGCCAGCAGCACACTCCCATCGAATAACTATGGCTACACCTTC
CASSTLPSNNYGYTF
>NA|TRBD2|TRBV20-1|TRBJ2-1
TGCAGTGCTAGAATCCCGGGACTAGCTTCCCACAATGAGCAGTTCTTC
CSARIPGLASHNEQFF
>few|TRBD1|TRBV7-2|TRBJ1-5
TGTGCCAGCAGCCGGACAGGGGCCCTCAATCAGCCCCAGCATTTT
CASSRTGALNQPQHF
>few|NA|TRBV20-1|TRBJ1-2
TGCAGTGCTAGAGTTCAGAACTATGGCTACACCTTC
CSARVQNYGYTF
>NA|TRBD1|TRBV6-5|TRBJ1-1
TGTGCCAGCAGTTACGGGACAGGGGGTCGTTTCACTGAAGCTTTCTTT
CASSYGTGGRFTEAFF
>NA|TRBD1|TRBV19|TRBJ1-5
TGTGCCAGTGGAGAGGGACAGGGAGGTCAGCCCCAGCATTTT
CASGEGQGGQPQHF
>NA|NA|TRBV27|TRBJ1-5
TGTGCCAGCGCCGAGGGTCGCAATCAGCCCCAGCATTTT
CASAEGRNQPQHF
>NA|TRBD1|TRBV20-1|TRBJ1-3
TGCAGTGCTAGACTGGACAGGGGGGACACCATATATTTT
CSARLDRGDTIYF
>NA|TRBD1|TRBV11-3|TRBJ2-2
TGTGCCAGCAGCTCAAACAGGGGGGCCGGGGAGCTGTTTTTT
CASSSNRGAGELFF
>NA|NA|TRBV5-1|TRBJ1-2
TGCGCCAGCAGCTTCTCAGGAAACGACGGCTACACCTTC
CASSFSGNDGYTF
>NA|NA|TRBV20-1|TRBJ2-6
TGCAGTGCTATTGGGGACACTTACTCTGGGGCCAACGTCCTGACTTTC
CSAIGDTYSGANVLTF
>NA|TRBD1|TRBV28|TRBJ1-1
TGTGCCAGCAGTGCAGGGGGCGCGGCTTTCTTT
CASSAGGAAFF
>NA|NA|TRBV6-1|TRBJ1-3
TGTGCCAGCAGAGCCGGAAGGGGCGGGTCTGGAAACACCATATATTTT
CASRAGRGGSGNTIYF
>NA|NA|TRBV7-8|TRBJ1-5
TGTGCCAGCAGCTTAGTCTTAGGTTCTCAGCATTTT
CASSLVLGSQHF
>NA|TRBD1|TRBV28|TRBJ1-3
TGTGCCAGCAGTGGGGGACAGGGTGGGGGAAACACCATATATTTT
CASSGGQGGGNTIYF
>once|TRBD1|TRBV11-3|TRBJ1-2
TGTGCCAGCAGCCTAGATGGGGGACAGGCCTATGGCTACACCTTC
CASSLDGGQAYGYTF
>NA|NA|TRBV10-3|TRBJ2-7
TGTGCCATCATGGGCTCGCCCTACGAGCAGTACTTC
CAIMGSPYEQYF
>NA|TRBD1|TRBV7-2|TRBJ1-1
TGTGCCAGCAGCTTATTCCCCGTCAGGGGGCGCAATCCCCTGAACACTGAAGCTTTCTTT
CASSLFPVRGRNPLNTEAFF
>NA|TRBD2|TRBV7-2|TRBJ2-5
TGTGCCAGCAGCCCGGCACTAGCGGGGGCTCAAGAGACCCAGTACTTC
CASSPALAGAQETQYF
>NA|TRBD2|TRBV6-1|TRBJ2-7
TGTGCCAGCAAAAAAAGCGGGAGCCCCCACGAGCAGTACTTC
CASKKSGSPHEQYF
>few|TRBD1|TRBV20-1|TRBJ2-1
TGCAGTGCGCCGGGACAGTACAATGAGCAGTTCTTC
CSAPGQYNEQFF
>NA|TRBD1|TRBV6-1|TRBJ1-1
TGTGCCAGCAGCCTGGACAGGGGGCAGAGTGCTTTCTTT
CASSLDRGQSAFF
>NA|TRBD1|TRBV20-1|TRBJ2-3
TGCAGTGCTAGAGATGGACAGGGTATAAATACGCAGTATTTT
CSARDGQGINTQYF
>few|NA|TRBV5-6|TRBJ1-2
TGTGCCAGCAGTAACTGGGGGGGAAGTCTCGTCTATGGCTACACCTTC
CASSNWGGSLVYGYTF
>few|NA|TRBV20-1|TRBJ2-1
TGCAGTGCTGAGGGGGGGGCCTCACCCTTTTCCCGTTACAATGAGCAGTTCTTC
CSAEGGASPFSRYNEQFF
>few|NA|TRBV24-1|TRBJ1-5
TGTGCCACCAGTGAGGGGCATGGCAATCAGCCCCAGCATTTT
CATSEGHGNQPQHF
>NA|NA|TRBV7-2|TRBJ2-3
TGTGCCAGCAGCCAACAGGGAGATACGCAGTATTTT
CASSQQGDTQYF
>NA|TRBD2|TRBV20-1|TRBJ2-1
TGCAGTGCTAGAGCGACTAGCGCACACAATGAGCAGTTCTTC
CSARATSAHNEQFF
>NA|TRBD2|TRBV20-1|TRBJ2-7
TGCAGTGCTAGAGATAAAACTAGCGGGAGCCGCGAGCAGTACTTC
CSARDKTSGSREQYF
>NA|TRBD2|TRBV7-9|TRBJ2-3
TGTGCCAGCAGTCGGGGACTAGCGGAGGGCACAGATACGCAGTATTTT
CASSRGLAEGTDTQYF
>NA|NA|TRBV18|TRBJ1-1
TGTGCCAGCTCACCGGGGGTTTGGACTGAAGCTTTCTTT
CASSPGVWTEAFF
>NA|TRBD1|TRBV2|TRBJ2-2
TGTGCCAGCAGGAGGGACAGTGTCACCGGGGAGCTGTTTTTT
CASRRDSVTGELFF
>NA|NA|TRBV7-2|TRBJ1-2
TGTGCCAGCAGCTTAGGACCGGAGCGAGGGCTTGGCTACACCTTC
CASSLGPERGLGYTF
>few|NA|TRBV15|TRBJ1-5
TGTGCCACCAGCGCAGGTGTAAGTCAGCCCCAGCATTTT
CATSAGVSQPQHF
>NA|TRBD1|TRBV20-1|TRBJ1-3
TGCAGTGCTCGAGGGACAGTCTCTGGAAACACCATATATTTT
CSARGTVSGNTIYF
>NA|TRBD1|TRBV6-1|TRBJ2-1
TGTGCCAGCAGTAGAGGGACAGGGGGCATTGGCAATGAGCAGTTCTTC
CASSRGTGGIGNEQFF
>NA|NA|TRBV5-1|TRBJ1-3
TGCGCCAGCAGCTCGACAGGAGGAAACACCATATATTTT
CASSSTGGNTIYF
>NA|NA|TRBV4-2|TRBJ1-1
TGTGCCAGCAGCCAAGATCAGGCGGCGAACACTGAAGCTTTCTTT
CASSQDQAANTEAFF
>NA|NA|TRBV6-5|TRBJ2-3
TGTGCCAGCAGTTACCCCCTCACAGATACGCAGTATTTT
CASSYPLTDTQYF
>NA|NA|TRBV6-1|TRBJ1-3
TGTGCCAGTACGGCCACAAATTTTGGAAACACCATATATTTT
CASTATNFGNTIYF
>NA|TRBD1|TRBV5-8|TRBJ1-5
TGTGCCAGCAGCCGGGGGACAGGGAGCAATCAGCCCCAGCATTTT
CASSRGTGSNQPQHF
>NA|NA|TRBV7-2|TRBJ1-2
TGTGCCAGCAGTCCGGGGGGGGGTTCTGGCTACACCTTC
CASSPGGGSGYTF
>NA|NA|TRBV27|TRBJ2-5
TGTGCCAGCAGTTTAACTCCCCCCACGCTGAACACCCAAGAGACCCAGTACTTC
CASSLTPPTLNTQETQYF
>NA|NA|TRBV11-3|TRBJ2-3
TGTGCCAGCAGCTCAGGGGGGGCTAGCGATAGCACAGATACGCAGTATTTT
CASSSGGASDSTDTQYF
>NA|NA|TRBV11-2|TRBJ1-6
TGTGCCAGCAGCCTACGAGGCAGGGGAGCTAATTCACCCCTCCACTTT
CASSLRGRGANSPLHF
>NA|NA|TRBV27|TRBJ2-7
TGTGCCAGCAGTACAACGTCATCGGGACGTCCAGGGGAGCAGTACTTC
CASSTTSSGRPGEQYF
>NA|NA|TRBV14|TRBJ2-5
TGTGCCAGCAGCCCCTCGGACAGTAGGGAGACCCAGTACTTC
CASSPSDSRETQYF
>NA|NA|TRBV7-2|TRBJ1-5
TGTGCCAGCAGCTACACCCAGGGTCATCCCCAGCATTTT
CASSYTQGHPQHF
>NA|NA|TRBV20-1|TRBJ2-3
TGCAGTGCTACGCCCGCCGTGCGGGCCAGGGGCCCAGATACGCAGTATTTT
CSATPAVRARGPDTQYF
>NA|NA|TRBV28|TRBJ2-3
TGTGCCAGCAGTTTGGGTTTGGCAAGAGCTAGCACAGATACGCAGTATTTT
CASSLGLARASTDTQYF
>few|TRBD2|TRBV11-1|TRBJ2-3
TGTGCCAGCAGCTGGGGACTAGCGGGGGCAGATACGCAGTATTTT
CASSWGLAGADTQYF
>NA|TRBD1|TRBV15|TRBJ1-2
TGTGCCACCAGCAGAGATCTTACAGGGGCTGGAGGCTACACCTTC
CATSRDLTGAGGYTF
>NA|TRBD2|TRBV7-2|TRBJ2-2
TGTGCCAGCAGCTTAGGGCTAGCGGGATCTGGGGAGCTGTTTTTT
CASSLGLAGSGELFF
>NA|NA|TRBV10-3|TRBJ1-6
TGTGCCATCAGTGCCGGGACGCCGAATAATTCACCCCTCCACTTT
CAISAGTPNNSPLHF
>NA|TRBD2|TRBV12-3/TRBV12-4|TRBJ2-5
TGTGCCAGCAGGACCCTAGCGGGAGGGGGTCGAGAGACCCAGTACTTC
CASRTLAGGGRETQYF
>NA|NA|TRBV7-9|TRBJ1-4
TGTGCCAGCAGCTTAGTACAGCAGGTTGAAAAACTGTTTTTT
CASSLVQQVEKLFF
>few|TRBD1|TRBV15|TRBJ1-5
TGTGCCACCAGCACCGATAGACAGGGGTTAAGCAATCAGCCCCAGCATTTT
CATSTDRQGLSNQPQHF
>NA|TRBD2|TRBV11-2|TRBJ2-3
TGTGCCAGCAGCTCCGGGACTAGCGGGAGTCCTCCGTATTTT
CASSSGTSGSPPYF
>NA|NA|TRBV6-1|TRBJ1-5
TGTGCCAGCAGTGGCCGAACAGGCAATCAGCCCCAGCATTTT
CASSGRTGNQPQHF